These 30 T cell receptor beta chains share one sample of origin, sequenced in a study of blood T cell repertoires in COVID-19. Repertoires were generated with immunoSEQ multiplex PCR, while TCRdb's copy carries only in-frame clones and drops some. This sample has some 160,000 clones, with just under 80% found just once. Sequenced: peripheral blood. The receptor source for this set is a woman of 80 years or more with acute or convalescent COVID-19.

The rearrangement uses TRBV9 and TRBJ1-2, with TRBD1 as a possible D gene (6 bases). The CDR3 loop spans 13 amino acids. The V end lost 3 bases, the J end lost 7 bases, and 13 bases lay between the germline ends. Per the germline V gene, CDR1 is SGDLS and CDR2 is YYNGEE. The chain's CDR3 is CASSAAGGGGYTF. The DNA of the CDR3 is TGTGCCAGCAGCGCCGCTGGGGGCGGTGGCTACACCTTC.

The chain couples TRBV18 to TRBJ1-4, with 9 bases aligning to TRBD1. The CDR3 consists of 13 residues. The germline V gene encodes CDR1 KGHSH and CDR2 LQKENI. Trimming took 6 bases from V and 7 from J; bases not matched to a gene: 3. The CDR3 DNA is TGTGCCAGCTCCGGGACAGGGAGTGAAAAACTGTTTTTT. Protein: CASSGTGSEKLFF.

The V call is TRBV4-1, the J call TRBJ2-5; 8 bases are shared with TRBD2. This CDR3 contains 15 residues. The junction had 3 bases not matched to a gene; V was cut back by 1 base and J by 2 bases. CDR1 and CDR2 from the germline V gene are MGHRA and YSYEKL. The CDR3 coding sequence is TGCGCCAGCAGCCAAGTCGGACTAGCACAAGAGACCCAGTACTTC. Its translation is CASSQVGLAQETQYF.

This clone was counted only a few times. This chain connects TRBV19 to TRBJ1-1; D is perhaps TRBD1 (5 bases). The germline CDR1 and CDR2 sequences are LNHDA and SQIVND (reference sequence). The CDR3 is made up of 13 amino acids. The V and J ends lost 3 bases and 7 bases respectively, with 12 bases between them. The CDR3 nucleotides read TGTGCCAGTAGTATTGGGGGGACGAGTGAAGCTTTCTTT. The encoded protein is CASSIGGTSEAFF.

This chain links TRBV7-6 with TRBJ1-6; 7 nucleotides agree with TRBD1. CDR3 size: 16 residues. V trimming: 10 bases; J trimming: 0 bases; junction bases outside the gene matches: 9. Per germline, CDR1 SGHVS and CDR2 FNYEAQ. The CDR3, as DNA: TGTGCCATCCGGGACAGCCAAAGCTCCTATAATTCACCCCTCCACTTT. It specifies CAIRDSQSSYNSPLHF.

The V call is TRBV19, the J call TRBJ2-1, with D perhaps TRBD2 (6 bases). Germline CDR1 reads LNHDA; CDR2 reads SQIVND (reference sequence). V shed 3 bases and J shed 3 bases, with 15 bases lying between them. The CDR3 consists of 16 residues. CDR3 nucleotide sequence: TGTGCCAGTAGTATCTTTAGGGACTCCGGCTACAATGAGCAGTTCTTC. Its translation is CASSIFRDSGYNEQFF.

This clone was recorded a few times. The rearrangement joins TRBV3-1 (or the pseudogene TRBV3-2) to TRBJ1-2; possibly TRBD1 for D (6 bases). Germline lookup yields CDR1 LGHDT and CDR2 YNNKEL (reference sequence). V shed 8 bases and J shed 7 bases, with 14 bases lying between them. The CDR3 is 12 residues long. The CDR3 loop reads CASLDRRGGYTF. The CDR3 DNA reads TGTGCCAGCCTCGACAGGCGCGGTGGCTACACCTTC.

The chain is built from TRBV6-5 and TRBJ2-1, with D tentatively TRBD1 (6 bases). Germline CDR1 reads MNHEY; CDR2 reads SVGAGI. V lost 11 bases, J lost 9 bases, and 20 bases lay in between. This CDR3 has 13 amino acids. The CDR3, as DNA: TGTGCCGCGGACGAACAGGGTGAGGGTGAGCAGTTCTTC. The encoded protein is CAADEQGEGEQFF.

Only a few counts were recorded for this clone. This sequence joins TRBV5-1 and TRBJ2-7; TRBD1 aligns across 7 bases. Germline V gives CDR1 SGHRS, CDR2 YFSETQ. J was trimmed by 0 bases and V by 3 bases; bases with no gene match: 6. The CDR3 sequence is 15 residues long. This CDR3 is CASSYLTGNSYEQYF. The CDR3 DNA is TGCGCCAGCAGCTACCTGACAGGGAACTCCTACGAGCAGTACTTC.

This clone was detected a few times. This sequence joins TRBV5-1 and TRBJ2-1, with 12 bases that match TRBD2. From germline, CDR1 is SGHRS and CDR2 YFSETQ. The V gene end was trimmed by 3 bases and the J gene end by 5 bases; junction bases not matched to a gene: 9. The CDR3 runs 17 residues. The CDR3 loop reads CASSSFGLAGTNNEQFF. The CDR3 region has the DNA TGCGCCAGCAGCTCCTTCGGACTAGCGGGGACTAACAATGAGCAGTTCTTC.

The chain joins TRBV11-2 to TRBJ1-2; 9 bases are shared with TRBD1. From germline, CDR1 is SGHAT and CDR2 FQNNGV. V shed 5 bases, J shed 4 bases, and the junction held 14 bases outside the gene matches. CDR3 size: 17 residues. The CDR3 protein is CASSPQTGTGTIYGYTF. CDR3 DNA sequence: TGTGCCAGCAGCCCGCAAACCGGGACAGGGACTATCTATGGCTACACCTTC.

The CDR3, as DNA: TGTGCCAGCAGCGGAGCAGGGTCTAGCGGGCAAGAGACCCAGTACTTC. It codes for CASSGAGSSGQETQYF. V is TRBV4-2 and J is TRBJ2-5, with 8 bases fitting TRBD2. CDR3 length: 16 residues. The V and J ends lost 5 bases and 2 bases, in that order; junction bases with no gene match: 10. Germline V gene sequence: CDR1 LGHNA, CDR2 YNFKEQ.

The V and J genes are TRBV28 and TRBJ2-7, with TRBD2 matching 10 bases. This CDR3 region has 15 residues. After removal of 4 bases from V and 5 bases from J, the junction contained 8 bases not matched to a gene. The germline V gene has CDR1 MDHEN and CDR2 SYDVKM. CDR3: CASSSPAGGNHEQYF. DNA for the CDR3: TGTGCCAGCAGTTCCCCAGCGGGAGGGAACCACGAGCAGTACTTC.

The rearrangement links TRBV21-1 to TRBJ1-2; TRBD1 reflects the table's D call only, with no check against the DNA. TRBV21-1 is a known pseudogene. The CDR3 is made up of 16 amino acids. The CDR3 sequence: CASSDLRQGVDYGYTF. The CDR3 DNA is TGTGCCAGCAGCGACCTTAGACAGGGGGTGGACTATGGCTACACCTTC.

The chain is built from TRBV6-5 and TRBJ1-6, with 9 nucleotides matching TRBD1. V gave up 2 bases and J gave up 8 bases; unmatched junction bases: 4. Germline values: CDR1 MNHEY, CDR2 SVGAGI. The CDR3 is 15 residues long. The CDR3 sequence: CASSYGDRVDSPLHF. The CDR3 nucleotides read TGTGCCAGCAGTTACGGGGACAGGGTGGATTCACCCCTCCACTTT.

This clone was detected a few times. The chain carries TRBV5-4 and TRBJ2-2; 11 nucleotides match TRBD2. The CDR3 extends over 17 amino acids. The trim removed 4 bases at V and 5 bases at J, leaving 10 bases unmatched. Per germline, CDR1 SGHNT and CDR2 YYREEE (reference sequence). CDR3 sequence: CASSPSGLAAVTGELFF. CDR3 nucleotide sequence: TGTGCCAGCAGCCCATCGGGACTAGCGGCCGTAACCGGGGAGCTGTTTTTT.

This clone occurred once. This chain connects TRBV11-2 to TRBJ2-1; 10 bases agree with TRBD2. Germline assignment: CDR1 SGHAT and CDR2 FQNNGV. V lost 2 bases and J lost 5; bases outside the gene matches: 9. The CDR3 sequence is 17 residues long. The CDR3 DNA is TGTGCCAGCAGCTTATCACCGACTAGCGGGCGAGACAATGAGCAGTTCTTC. This sequence encodes CASSLSPTSGRDNEQFF.

The rearrangement links TRBV5-4 to TRBJ1-1; possibly TRBD1 for D (5 bases). The germline V gene encodes CDR1 SGHNT and CDR2 YYREEE (reference sequence). V dropped 5 bases and J dropped 2 bases, with 13 bases sitting between them. The CDR3 has 14 residues. CDR3 region: CASRDNRKNTEAFF. Here the CDR3 DNA reads TGTGCCAGCAGGGACAACCGGAAAAACACTGAAGCTTTCTTT.

This clone has only a few counts. In nucleotides, the CDR3 is TGCAGTGCTAGTATTAGCCGCTCCTACAATGAGCAGTTCTTC. It yields the protein CSASISRSYNEQFF. The J gene is TRBJ2-1, the V gene TRBV20-1; no clear D. Germline V CDR1 and CDR2: DFQATT, SNEGSKA (reference sequence). The CDR3 has 14 residues. The ends were cut back, 3 bases at V and 0 bases at J, with 9 bases in the middle.

The chain employs TRBV29-1 and TRBJ2-1; unclear D gene. The CDR3 spans 12 residues. CDR1 is SQVTM, CDR2 ANQGSEA, per germline. V gave up 7 bases and J gave up 6 bases, with 13 bases separating them. The CDR3: CSARKSGNEQFF. As DNA, the CDR3 is TGCAGCGCCAGGAAATCTGGCAATGAGCAGTTCTTC.

This clone was seen a single time. The chain uses TRBV1 and TRBJ1-5; the table assigns TRBD1, which was not confirmed against the DNA. TRBV1 is annotated as a pseudogene. The CDR3 spans 14 residues. This CDR3 reads CTSSQVQGGQPQHF. CDR3 DNA: TGCACCAGCAGCCAAGTTCAGGGGGGTCAGCCCCAGCATTTT.

CDR3 DNA: TGCGCCAGCAGCTGGAACTATGTTAACGCAGAGCAGTTCTTC. This gives the protein CASSWNYVNAEQFF. The V call is TRBV5-1, the J call TRBJ2-1, with unresolved D. Germline-derived CDR1 and CDR2 are SGHRS and YFSETQ. The CDR3 is made up of 14 amino acids. Trimming shortened V by 3 bases and J by 10 bases, and 17 bases separated the two germline ends.

This clone appeared a single time. The chain employs TRBV30 and TRBJ2-7; D unresolved. The CDR3 extends over 13 amino acids. Germline V CDR1 and CDR2: GTSNPN, SVGIG (reference sequence). The ends were cut back, 2 bases at V and 0 bases at J, with 8 bases in the middle. The CDR3 reads CAWSMAVSYEQYF. CDR3 bases: TGTGCCTGGAGTATGGCCGTCTCCTACGAGCAGTACTTC.

Of note for this clone: Mismatch with germline at one junction end may stem from a read error. This sample also contains other DNA sequences that code for the same CDR3. The V and J genes are TRBV13 and TRBJ1-2; 9 bases line up with TRBD1. The CDR3 is made up of 14 amino acids. CDR1 and CDR2 from the germline V gene are PRHDT and FYEKMQ (reference sequence). CDR3 nucleotide sequence: TGTGCCAGCAGCCTAGGGACAGGGAACTATGGCTACACCTTC. Translated: CASSLGTGNYGYTF.

In this sample, this clone turned up once. The rearrangement joins TRBV7-3 to TRBJ2-2; a weak D match, TRBD1 (5 bases). The CDR3 covers 16 residues. The germline V and J ends were trimmed by 0 bases and 0 bases, with 8 bases remaining between them. Per the germline V gene, CDR1 is SGHTA and CDR2 is FQGTGA. The CDR3 spells CASSLTKGTNTGELFF. DNA for the CDR3: TGTGCCAGCAGCTTAACTAAGGGGACGAACACCGGGGAGCTGTTTTTT.

The chain carries TRBV18 and TRBJ2-2, with TRBD2 matching over 8 bases. V lost 3 bases, J lost 7 bases, and 4 bases stayed unmatched. CDR1 is KGHSH and CDR2 is LQKENI in the germline V gene. The CDR3 sequence is 14 residues long. The CDR3 sequence is CASSPGLEVGELFF. CDR3 DNA sequence: TGTGCCAGCTCACCGGGACTAGAGGTCGGGGAGCTGTTTTTT.

This clone occurred once. This chain joins TRBV3-1 (or the pseudogene TRBV3-2) and TRBJ2-7; no clear D. Trimming shortened V by 1 base and J by 4 bases, and 5 bases separated the two germline ends. Germline-derived CDR1 and CDR2 are LGHDT and YNNKEL (reference sequence). The CDR3 is 12 amino acids. CDR3 in DNA: TGTGCCAGCAGCCAAGTCAGATACGAGCAGTACTTC. It codes for CASSQVRYEQYF.

The chain joins TRBV7-3 to TRBJ1-1; D is unresolved. This CDR3 contains 13 residues. Trimming shortened V by 0 bases and J by 4 bases, and 6 bases separated the two germline ends. Germline CDR1 and CDR2: SGHTA and FQGTGA. CDR3 region: CASSLTEATEAFF. The CDR3 DNA reads TGTGCCAGCAGCTTAACTGAGGCCACTGAAGCTTTCTTT.

This sequence joins TRBV12-3 or TRBV12-4 and TRBJ1-5; 7 positions agree with TRBD1. Losses at the gene ends were 5 bases for V and 2 bases for J; bases not matched to a gene: 0. This CDR3 is 13 amino acids long. The CDR3 sequence: CASSGQGNQPQHF. In DNA form, the CDR3 reads TGTGCCAGCAGTGGACAGGGCAATCAGCCCCAGCATTTT.

The chain carries TRBV4-2 and TRBJ1-5; possible D gene TRBD1, 6 bases. Germline V lookup: CDR1 LGHNA, CDR2 YNFKEQ. The CDR3 totals 15 residues. The V and J ends lost 0 bases and 5 bases respectively, with 11 bases between them. CDR3 coding DNA: TGTGCCAGCAGCCAAGAGTCCAGGGGATATCAGCCCCAGCATTTT. The encoded protein is CASSQESRGYQPQHF.